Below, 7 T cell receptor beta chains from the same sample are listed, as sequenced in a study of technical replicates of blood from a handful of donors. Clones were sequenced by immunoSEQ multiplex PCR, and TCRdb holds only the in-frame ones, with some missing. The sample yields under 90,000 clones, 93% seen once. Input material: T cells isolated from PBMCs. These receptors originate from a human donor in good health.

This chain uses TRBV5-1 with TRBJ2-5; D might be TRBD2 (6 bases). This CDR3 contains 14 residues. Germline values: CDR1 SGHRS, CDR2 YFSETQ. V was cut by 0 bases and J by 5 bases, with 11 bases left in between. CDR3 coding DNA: TGCGCCAGCAGCTTGGGTGACCGGGGGGAGACCCAGTACTTC. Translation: CASSLGDRGETQYF.

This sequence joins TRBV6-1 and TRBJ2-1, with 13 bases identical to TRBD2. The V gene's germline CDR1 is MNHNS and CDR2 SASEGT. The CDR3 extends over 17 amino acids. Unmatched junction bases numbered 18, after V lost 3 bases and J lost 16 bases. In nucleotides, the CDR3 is TGTGCCAGCAGTGACCTAACCAGGACTAGCGGGGGCCCTACCCCTTTCTTC. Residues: CASSDLTRTSGGPTPFF.

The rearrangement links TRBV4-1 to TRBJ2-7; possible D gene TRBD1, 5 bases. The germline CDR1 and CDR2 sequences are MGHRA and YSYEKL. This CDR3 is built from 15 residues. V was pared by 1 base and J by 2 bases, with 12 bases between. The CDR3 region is CASSQGAGLPYEQYF. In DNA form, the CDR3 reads TGCGCCAGCAGCCAAGGGGCAGGGCTTCCCTACGAGCAGTACTTC.

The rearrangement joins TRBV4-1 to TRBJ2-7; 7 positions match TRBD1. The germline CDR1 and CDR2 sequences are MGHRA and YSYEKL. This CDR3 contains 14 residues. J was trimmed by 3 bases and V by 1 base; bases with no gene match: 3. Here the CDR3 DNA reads TGCGCCAGCAGCCAAGTCGGGACAGACTACGAGCAGTACTTC. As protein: CASSQVGTDYEQYF.

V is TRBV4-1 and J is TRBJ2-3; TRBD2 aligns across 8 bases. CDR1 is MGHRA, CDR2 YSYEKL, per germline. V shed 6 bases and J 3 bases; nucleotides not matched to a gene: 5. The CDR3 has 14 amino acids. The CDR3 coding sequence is TGCGCCAGCAGGCCAATAGCGGGAACAGATACGCAGTATTTT. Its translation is CASRPIAGTDTQYF.

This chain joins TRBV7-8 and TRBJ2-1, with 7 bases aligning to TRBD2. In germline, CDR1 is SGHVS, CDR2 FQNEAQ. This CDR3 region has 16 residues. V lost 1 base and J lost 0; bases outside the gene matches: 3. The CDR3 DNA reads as TGTGCCAGCAGCTTAGGCCCTAGCGGCTCCTACAATGAGCAGTTCTTC. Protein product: CASSLGPSGSYNEQFF.

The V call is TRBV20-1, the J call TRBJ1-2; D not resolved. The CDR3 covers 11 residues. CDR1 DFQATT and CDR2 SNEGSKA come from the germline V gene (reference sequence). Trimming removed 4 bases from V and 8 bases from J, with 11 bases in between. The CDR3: CSANQVGGYTF. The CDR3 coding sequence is TGCAGTGCTAACCAGGTGGGCGGCTACACCTTC.